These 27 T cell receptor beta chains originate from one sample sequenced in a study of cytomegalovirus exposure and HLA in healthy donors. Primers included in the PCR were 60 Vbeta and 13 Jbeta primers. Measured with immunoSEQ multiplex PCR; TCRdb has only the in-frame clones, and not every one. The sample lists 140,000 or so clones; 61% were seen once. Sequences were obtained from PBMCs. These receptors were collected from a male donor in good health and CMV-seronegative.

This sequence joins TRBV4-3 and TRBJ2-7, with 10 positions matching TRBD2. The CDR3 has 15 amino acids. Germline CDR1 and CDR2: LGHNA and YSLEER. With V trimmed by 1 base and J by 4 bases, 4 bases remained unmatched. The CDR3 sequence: CASSQGGSGGYEQYF. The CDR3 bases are TGCGCCAGCAGCCAAGGTGGTAGCGGGGGGTACGAGCAGTACTTC.

CDR3 nucleotide sequence: TGTGCCAGCAGAAAGCAGGACAGGGGAAGTGGCTACACCTTC. The encoded protein is CASRKQDRGSGYTF. The chain links TRBV28 to TRBJ1-2; 9 bases line up with TRBD1. V trimming: 6 bases; J trimming: 7 bases; junction bases outside the gene matches: 9. Germline V gives CDR1 MDHEN, CDR2 SYDVKM. The CDR3 covers 14 residues.

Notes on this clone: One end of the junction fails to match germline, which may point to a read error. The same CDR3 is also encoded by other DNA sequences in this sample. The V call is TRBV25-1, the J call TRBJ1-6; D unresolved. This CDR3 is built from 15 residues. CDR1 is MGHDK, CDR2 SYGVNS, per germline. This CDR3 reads CASSKTSSYNSPLHF. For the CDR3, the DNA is TGTGCCAGCAGTAAAACGAGCTCCTATAATTCCCCCCTCCACTTT.

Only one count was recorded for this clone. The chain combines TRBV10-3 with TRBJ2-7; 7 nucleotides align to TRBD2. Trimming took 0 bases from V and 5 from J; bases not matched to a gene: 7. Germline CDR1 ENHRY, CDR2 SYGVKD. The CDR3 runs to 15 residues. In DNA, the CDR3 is TGTGCCATCAGTGAGTCCGGGGGGTTGAGGCACGAGCAGTACTTC. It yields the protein CAISESGGLRHEQYF.

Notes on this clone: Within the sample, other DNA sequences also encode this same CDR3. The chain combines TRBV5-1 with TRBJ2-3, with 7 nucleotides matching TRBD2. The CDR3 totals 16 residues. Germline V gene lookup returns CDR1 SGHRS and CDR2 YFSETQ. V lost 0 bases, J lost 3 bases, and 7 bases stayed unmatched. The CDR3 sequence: CASSLGLAVGTDTQYF. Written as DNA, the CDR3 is TGCGCCAGCAGCTTGGGGCTAGCGGTCGGGACAGATACGCAGTATTTT.

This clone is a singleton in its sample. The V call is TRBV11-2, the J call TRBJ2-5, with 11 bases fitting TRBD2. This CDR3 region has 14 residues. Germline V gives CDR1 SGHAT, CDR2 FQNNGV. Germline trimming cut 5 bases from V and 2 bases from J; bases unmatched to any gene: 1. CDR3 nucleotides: TGTGCCAGCAGCCGACTAGCGGGGCAAGAGACCCAGTACTTC. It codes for CASSRLAGQETQYF.

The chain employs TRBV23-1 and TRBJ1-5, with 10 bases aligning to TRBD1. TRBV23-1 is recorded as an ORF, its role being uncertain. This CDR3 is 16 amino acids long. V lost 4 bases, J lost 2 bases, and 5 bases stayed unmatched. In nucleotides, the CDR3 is TGCGCCAGCAGTCCCGACAGGGGGCGAGGCAATCAGCCCCAGCATTTT. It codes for CASSPDRGRGNQPQHF.

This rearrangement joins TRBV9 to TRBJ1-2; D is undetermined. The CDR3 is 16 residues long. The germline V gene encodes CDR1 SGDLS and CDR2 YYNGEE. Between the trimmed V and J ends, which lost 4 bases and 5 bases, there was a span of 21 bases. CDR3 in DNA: TGTGCCAGCAGCCCTTCCGGAGGAGGGAGTCCATATGGCTACACCTTC. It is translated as CASSPSGGGSPYGYTF. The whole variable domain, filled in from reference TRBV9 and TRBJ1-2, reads DSGVTQTPKHLITATGQRVTLRCSPRSGDLSVYWYQQSLDQGLQFLIQYYNGEERAKGNILERFSAQQFPDLHSELNLSSLELGDSALYFCASSPSGGGSPYGYTFGSGTRLTVV.

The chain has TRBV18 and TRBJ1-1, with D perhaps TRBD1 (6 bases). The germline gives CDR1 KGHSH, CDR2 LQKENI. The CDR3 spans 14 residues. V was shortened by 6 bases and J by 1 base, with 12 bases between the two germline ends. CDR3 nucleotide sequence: TGTGCCAGCTCTCCCCGGGACACGAACACTGAAGCTTTCTTT. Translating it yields CASSPRDTNTEAFF.

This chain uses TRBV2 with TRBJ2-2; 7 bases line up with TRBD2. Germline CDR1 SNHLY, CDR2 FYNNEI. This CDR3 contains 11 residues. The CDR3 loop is CAQAGAGELFF. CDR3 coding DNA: TGTGCACAGGCGGGGGCCGGGGAGCTGTTTTTT.

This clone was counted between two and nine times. CDR3 coding DNA: TGTGCCAGCAGCTTCCAGGAACAAAATACCTACGAGCAGTACTTC. Translating it yields CASSFQEQNTYEQYF. The chain has TRBV11-1 and TRBJ2-7; D is uncertain. CDR1 and CDR2 (germline): SGHAT, FQDESV (reference sequence). The CDR3 is 15 residues long. V was shortened by 3 bases and J by 2 bases, with 14 bases between the two germline ends.

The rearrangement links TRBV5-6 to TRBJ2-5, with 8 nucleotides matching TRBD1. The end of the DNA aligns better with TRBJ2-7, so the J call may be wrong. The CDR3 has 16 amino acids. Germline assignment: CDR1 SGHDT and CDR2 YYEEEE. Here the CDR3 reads CASSPGTGGLSYEQYF. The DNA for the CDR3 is TGTGCCAGCAGCCCCGGGACAGGAGGCCTCTCCTACGAGCAGTACTTC.

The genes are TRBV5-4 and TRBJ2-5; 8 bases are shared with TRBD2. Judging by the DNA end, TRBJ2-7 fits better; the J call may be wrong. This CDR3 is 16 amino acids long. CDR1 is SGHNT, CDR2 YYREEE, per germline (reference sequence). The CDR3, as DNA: TGTGCCAGCAGCACGTACAAAGCGGGGGAGAGATACGAGCAGTACTTC. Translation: CASSTYKAGERYEQYF.

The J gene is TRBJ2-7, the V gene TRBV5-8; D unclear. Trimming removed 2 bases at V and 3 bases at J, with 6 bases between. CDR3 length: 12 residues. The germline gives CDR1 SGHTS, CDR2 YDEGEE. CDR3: CASSFTFYEQYF. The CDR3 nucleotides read TGTGCCAGCAGCTTTACATTCTACGAGCAGTACTTC.

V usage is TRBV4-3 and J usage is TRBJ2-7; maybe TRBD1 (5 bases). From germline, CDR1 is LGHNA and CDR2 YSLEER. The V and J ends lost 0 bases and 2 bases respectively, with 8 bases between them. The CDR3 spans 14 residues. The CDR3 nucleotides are TGCGCCAGCAGCCAAGAGGTCAGGGCCTACGAGCAGTACTTC. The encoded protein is CASSQEVRAYEQYF.

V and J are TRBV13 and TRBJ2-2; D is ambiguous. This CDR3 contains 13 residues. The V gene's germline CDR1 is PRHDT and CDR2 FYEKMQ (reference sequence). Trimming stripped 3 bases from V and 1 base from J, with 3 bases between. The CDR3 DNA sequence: TGTGCCAGCAGCTTCGGGAACACCGGGGAGCTGTTTTTT. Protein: CASSFGNTGELFF.

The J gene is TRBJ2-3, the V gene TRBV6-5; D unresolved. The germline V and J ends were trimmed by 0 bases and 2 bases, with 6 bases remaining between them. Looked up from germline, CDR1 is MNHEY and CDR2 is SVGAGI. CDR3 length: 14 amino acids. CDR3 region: CASSYSRNTDTQYF. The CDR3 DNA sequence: TGTGCCAGCAGTTACTCCAGGAACACAGATACGCAGTATTTT.

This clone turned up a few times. CDR3 DNA sequence: TGTGCCAGCAGCCCCGGGGTTAGCCCGTTTGACGAGCAGTACTTC. Residues: CASSPGVSPFDEQYF. The rearrangement joins TRBV7-3 to TRBJ2-7; maybe TRBD2 (5 bases). Germline loops: CDR1 SGHTA, CDR2 FQGTGA. Trimming took off 5 bases at V and 5 bases at J, with 19 bases between the two ends. The CDR3 is 15 amino acids.

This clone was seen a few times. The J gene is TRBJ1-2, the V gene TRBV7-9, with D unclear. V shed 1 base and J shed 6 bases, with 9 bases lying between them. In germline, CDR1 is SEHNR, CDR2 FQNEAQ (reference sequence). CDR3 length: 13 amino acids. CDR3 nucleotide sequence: TGTGCCAGCAGCTTAGTGTTCGCGAATGGCTACACCTTC. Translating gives CASSLVFANGYTF.

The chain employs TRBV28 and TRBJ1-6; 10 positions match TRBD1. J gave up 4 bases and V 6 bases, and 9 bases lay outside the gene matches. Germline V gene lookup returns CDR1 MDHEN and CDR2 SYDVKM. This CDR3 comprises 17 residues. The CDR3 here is CASSDRGRLHYNSPLHF. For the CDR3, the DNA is TGTGCCAGCAGCGACAGGGGGCGCCTGCATTATAATTCACCCCTCCACTTT.

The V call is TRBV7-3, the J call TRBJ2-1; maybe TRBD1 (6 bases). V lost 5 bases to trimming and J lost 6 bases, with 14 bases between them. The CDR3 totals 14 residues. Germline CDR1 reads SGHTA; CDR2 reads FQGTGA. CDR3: CASSPGQTGNEQFF. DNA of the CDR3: TGTGCCAGCAGCCCAGGACAGACGGGCAATGAGCAGTTCTTC.

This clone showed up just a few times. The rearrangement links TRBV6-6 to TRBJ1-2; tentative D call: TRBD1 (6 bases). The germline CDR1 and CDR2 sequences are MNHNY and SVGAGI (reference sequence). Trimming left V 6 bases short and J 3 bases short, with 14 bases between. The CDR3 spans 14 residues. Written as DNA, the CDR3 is TGTGCCAGCAGACCCAGGGGATCCTACTATGGCTACACCTTC. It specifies CASRPRGSYYGYTF.

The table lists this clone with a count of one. The CDR3 coding sequence is TGTGCCAGCAGTTCCGACAGGGGCTCCTACAATGAGCAGTTCTTC. Translated, it gives CASSSDRGSYNEQFF. This chain connects TRBV5-4 to TRBJ2-1; 8 bases line up with TRBD1. Unmatched junction bases numbered 4, after V lost 5 bases and J lost 0 bases. CDR3 length: 15 amino acids. Germline assignment: CDR1 SGHNT and CDR2 YYREEE (reference sequence).

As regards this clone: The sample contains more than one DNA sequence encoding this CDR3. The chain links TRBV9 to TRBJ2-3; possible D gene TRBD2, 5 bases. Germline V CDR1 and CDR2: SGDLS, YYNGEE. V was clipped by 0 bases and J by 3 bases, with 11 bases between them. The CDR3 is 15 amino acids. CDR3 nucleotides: TGTGCCAGCAGCGTAGAGCTAGGCGGGACAGATACGCAGTATTTT. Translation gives CASSVELGGTDTQYF.

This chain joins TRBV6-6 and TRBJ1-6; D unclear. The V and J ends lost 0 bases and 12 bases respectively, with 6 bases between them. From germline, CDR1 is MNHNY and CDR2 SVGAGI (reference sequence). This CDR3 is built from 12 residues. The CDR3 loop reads CASSYSRGPLHF. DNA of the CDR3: TGTGCCAGCAGTTACTCGAGAGGACCCCTCCACTTT.

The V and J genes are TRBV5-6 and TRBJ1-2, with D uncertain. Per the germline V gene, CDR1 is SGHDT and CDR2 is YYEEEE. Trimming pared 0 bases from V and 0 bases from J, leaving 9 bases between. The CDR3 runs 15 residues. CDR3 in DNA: TGTGCCAGCAGCTTGGGGGGAGTAGCTAACTATGGCTACACCTTC. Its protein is CASSLGGVANYGYTF.

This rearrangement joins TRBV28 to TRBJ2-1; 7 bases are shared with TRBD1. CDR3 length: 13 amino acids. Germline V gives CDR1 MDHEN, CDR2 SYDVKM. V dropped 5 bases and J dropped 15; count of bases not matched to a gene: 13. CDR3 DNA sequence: TGTGCCAGCAGTCTCCAGGGACAGTACAGGCCGTTCTTC. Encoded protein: CASSLQGQYRPFF. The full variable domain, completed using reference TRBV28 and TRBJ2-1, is DVKVTQSSRYLVKRTGEKVFLECVQDMDHENMFWYRQDPGLGLRLIYFSYDVKMKEKGDIPEGYSVSREKKERFSLILESASTNQTSMYLCASSLQGQYRPFFGPGTRLTVL.